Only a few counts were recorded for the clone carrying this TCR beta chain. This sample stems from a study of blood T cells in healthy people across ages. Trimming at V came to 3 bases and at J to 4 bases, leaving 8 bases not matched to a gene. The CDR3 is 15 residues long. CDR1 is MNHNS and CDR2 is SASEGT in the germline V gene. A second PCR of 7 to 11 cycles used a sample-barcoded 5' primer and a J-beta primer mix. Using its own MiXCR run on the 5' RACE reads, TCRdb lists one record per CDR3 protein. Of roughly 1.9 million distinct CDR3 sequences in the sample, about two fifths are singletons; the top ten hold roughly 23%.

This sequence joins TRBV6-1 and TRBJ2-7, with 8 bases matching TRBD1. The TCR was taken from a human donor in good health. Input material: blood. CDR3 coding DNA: TGTGCCAGCAGTGATGAGGACAGGGTAATTTACGAGCAGTACTTC. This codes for CASSDEDRVIYEQYF.